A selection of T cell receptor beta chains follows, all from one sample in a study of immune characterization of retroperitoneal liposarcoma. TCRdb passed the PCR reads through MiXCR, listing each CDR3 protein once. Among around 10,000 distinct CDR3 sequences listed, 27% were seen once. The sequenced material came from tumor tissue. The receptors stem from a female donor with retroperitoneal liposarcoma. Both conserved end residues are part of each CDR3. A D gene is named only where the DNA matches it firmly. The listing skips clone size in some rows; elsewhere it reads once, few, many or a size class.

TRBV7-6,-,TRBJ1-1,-,TGTGCCAGCAGCTTAACTCGCTCGACAGGAGCAGGCACTGAAGCTTTCTTT,CASSLTRSTGAGTEAFF
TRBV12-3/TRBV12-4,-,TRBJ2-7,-,TGTGCCAGCAGTCACCCAGTCACCTACGAGCAGTACTTC,CASSHPVTYEQYF
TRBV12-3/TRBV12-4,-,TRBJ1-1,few,TGTGCCAGCAGTTTGGTCACTCTGAACACTGAAGCTTTCTTT,CASSLVTLNTEAFF
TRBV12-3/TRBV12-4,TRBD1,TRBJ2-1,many,TGTGCCAGCAGCGTCCGCCCCCGGGACAGGGGCTCCCTGTCCAGCGCCTACGAGCAGTTCTTC,CASSVRPRDRGSLSSAYEQFF
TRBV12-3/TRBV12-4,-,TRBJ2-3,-,TGTGCCAGCAGTTTTCTAGAGGGCCCTTTGAGTTACAGCACAGATACGCAGTATTTT,CASSFLEGPLSYSTDTQYF
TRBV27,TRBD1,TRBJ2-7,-,TGTGCCAGCAGTTTACACAGGGGACCTGGGTACGAGCAGTACTTC,CASSLHRGPGYEQYF
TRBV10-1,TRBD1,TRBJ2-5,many,TGCGCCAGCAGTGAGTCGGATTTCAGGGGGCAAGGTGAGCAGTACTTC,CASSESDFRGQGEQYF
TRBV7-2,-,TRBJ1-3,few,TGTGCCAGCAGCTTAACTCCAGGGACTGGAAACACCATATATTTT,CASSLTPGTGNTIYF
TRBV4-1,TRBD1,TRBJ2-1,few,TGCGCCAGCAGCCAAGAGGGACAGGGGGTTCGTGAGCAGTTCTTC,CASSQEGQGVREQFF
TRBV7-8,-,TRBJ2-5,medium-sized,TGTGCCAGCACCCTACCCCCACAGGGGGGGGCCTTTACTGAAGAGACCCAGTACTTC,CASTLPPQGGAFTEETQYF